Listed here is a single TCR beta chain. At the DNA level, this CDR3 is encoded by other sequences in the same sample as well. Trimming removed 4 bases from V and 0 bases from J, with 6 bases in between. The CDR3 contains 13 residues. The germline CDR1 and CDR2 sequences are MNHEY and SMNVEV (reference sequence). Sequencing used immunoSEQ multiplex PCR; TCRdb keeps in-frame clones, though not all of them. The data contain about 29,000 clones, 60% to 80% of them singletons. These data originate in a study of regulatory dendritic cells for organ transplantation. Sequencing was done on a sample of memory CD4+ T cells from blood. Subset noted: CD45RO+ memory T cells. The chain recombines TRBV27 with TRBJ1-1; D uncertain. This clonotype was obtained from a human donor in good health. The chain's CDR3 is CASSYRMNTEAFF. The CDR3 DNA is TGTGCCAGCAGTTACAGAATGAACACTGAAGCTTTCTTT.